This T cell receptor beta chain was recovered during a study of memory CD4+ T cells and cytomegalovirus serostatus. General study findings and limits: Suggested: most of the CMV-linked TCR signature lies in CD4+ memory cells.

Single viable CD3+CD4+CD8-CD45RO+ cells were sorted as the memory CD4+ T cells. On this clone itself: Its specificity is not known.

The assay was immunoSEQ multiplex PCR, and TCRdb's table has in-frame clones only and misses some. The sample consists of 45,000 to 70,000 clones, under 90% of them appearing once. The CDR3 contains 15 residues. With V trimmed by 1 base and J by 1 base, 3 bases remained unmatched. Germline V gene lookup returns CDR1 SEHNR and CDR2 FQNEAQ (reference sequence). The source material was memory CD4+ T cells from blood. V usage is TRBV7-9 and J usage is TRBJ2-7; 8 nucleotides agree with TRBD1. This sequence originates from an adult in good health and CMV-seronegative. Some clones in this sample may be carry-over from other donors' samples. This chain's CDR3 is CASSLGTGRSYEQYF. DNA of the CDR3: TGTGCCAGCAGCTTAGGGACAGGGAGGTCCTACGAGCAGTACTTC.